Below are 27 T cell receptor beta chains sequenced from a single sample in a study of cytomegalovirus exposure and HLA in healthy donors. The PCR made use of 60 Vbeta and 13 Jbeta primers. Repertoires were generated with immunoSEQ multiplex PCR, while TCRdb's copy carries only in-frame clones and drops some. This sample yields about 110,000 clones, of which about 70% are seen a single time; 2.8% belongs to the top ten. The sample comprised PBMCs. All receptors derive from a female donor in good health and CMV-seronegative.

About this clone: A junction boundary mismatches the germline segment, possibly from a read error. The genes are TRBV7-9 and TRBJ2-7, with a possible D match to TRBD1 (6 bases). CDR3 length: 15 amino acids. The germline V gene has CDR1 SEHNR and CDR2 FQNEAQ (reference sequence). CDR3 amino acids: CASSLDLRDNDEQYF. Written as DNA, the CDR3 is TGTGCCAGCAGTTTAGATCTCCGGGACAATGACGAGCAGTACTTC.

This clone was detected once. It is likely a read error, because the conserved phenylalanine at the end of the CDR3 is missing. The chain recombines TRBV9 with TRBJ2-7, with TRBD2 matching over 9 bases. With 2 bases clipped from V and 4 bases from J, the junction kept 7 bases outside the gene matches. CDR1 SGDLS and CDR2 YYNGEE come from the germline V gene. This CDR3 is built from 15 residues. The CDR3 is CASSVGLAGRYEQYL. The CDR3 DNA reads TGTGCCAGCAGCGTCGGCCTAGCGGGACGTTACGAGCAGTACCTC.

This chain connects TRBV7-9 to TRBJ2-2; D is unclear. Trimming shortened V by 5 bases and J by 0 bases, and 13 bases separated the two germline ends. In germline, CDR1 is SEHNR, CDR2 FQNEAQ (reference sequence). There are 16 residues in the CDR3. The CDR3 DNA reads TGTGCCAGCAGCCCTCTTCTACCTGCGAACACCGGGGAGCTGTTTTTT. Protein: CASSPLLPANTGELFF.

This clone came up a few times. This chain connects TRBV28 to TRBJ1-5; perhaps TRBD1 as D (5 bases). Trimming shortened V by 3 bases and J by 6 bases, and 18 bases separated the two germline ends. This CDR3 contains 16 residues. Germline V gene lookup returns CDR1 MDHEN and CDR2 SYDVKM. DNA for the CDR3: TGTGCCAGCAGTTTTTCCGTAGGGGCGGCCGGTCAGCCCCAGCATTTT. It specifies CASSFSVGAAGQPQHF.

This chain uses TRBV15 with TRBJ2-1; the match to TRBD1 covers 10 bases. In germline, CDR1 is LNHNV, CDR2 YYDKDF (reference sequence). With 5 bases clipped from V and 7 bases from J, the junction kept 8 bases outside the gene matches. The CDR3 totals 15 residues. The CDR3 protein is CATSGGPGQGNEQFF. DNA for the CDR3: TGTGCCACCAGCGGCGGGCCGGGACAGGGGAATGAGCAGTTCTTC. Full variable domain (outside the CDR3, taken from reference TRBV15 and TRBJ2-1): DAMVIQNPRYQVTQFGKPVTLSCSQTLNHNVMYWYQQKSSQAPKLLFHYYDKDFNNEADTPDNFQSRRPNTSFCFLDIRSPGLGDTAMYLCATSGGPGQGNEQFFGPGTRLTVL.

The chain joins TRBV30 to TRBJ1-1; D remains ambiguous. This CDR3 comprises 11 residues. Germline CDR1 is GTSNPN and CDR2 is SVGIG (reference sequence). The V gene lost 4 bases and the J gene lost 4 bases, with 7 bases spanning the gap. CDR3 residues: CAWKLRTEAFF. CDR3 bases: TGTGCCTGGAAACTACGCACTGAAGCTTTCTTT.

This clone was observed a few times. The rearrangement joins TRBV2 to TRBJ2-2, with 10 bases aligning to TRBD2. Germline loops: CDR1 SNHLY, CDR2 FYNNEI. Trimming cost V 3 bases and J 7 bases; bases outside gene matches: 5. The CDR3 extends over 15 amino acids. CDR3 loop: CASSEPSGRRGELFF. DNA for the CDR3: TGTGCCAGCAGTGAGCCTAGCGGGAGACGCGGGGAGCTGTTTTTT.

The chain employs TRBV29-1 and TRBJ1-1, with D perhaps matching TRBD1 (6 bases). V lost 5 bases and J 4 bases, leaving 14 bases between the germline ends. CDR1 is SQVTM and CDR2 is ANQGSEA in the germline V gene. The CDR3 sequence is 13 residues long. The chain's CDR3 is CSVTTTGGTEAFF. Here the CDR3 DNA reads TGCAGCGTTACAACGACAGGCGGCACTGAAGCTTTCTTT.

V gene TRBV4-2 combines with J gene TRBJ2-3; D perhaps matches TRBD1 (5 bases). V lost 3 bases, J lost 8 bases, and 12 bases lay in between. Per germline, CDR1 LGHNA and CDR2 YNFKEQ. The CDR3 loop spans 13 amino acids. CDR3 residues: CASSQAGSATQYF. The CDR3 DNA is TGTGCCAGCAGCCAGGCAGGGTCGGCTACGCAGTATTTT.

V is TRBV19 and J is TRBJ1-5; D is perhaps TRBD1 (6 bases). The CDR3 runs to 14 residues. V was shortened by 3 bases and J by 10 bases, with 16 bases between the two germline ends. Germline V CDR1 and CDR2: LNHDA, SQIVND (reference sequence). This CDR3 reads CASSMRQGSEPQHF. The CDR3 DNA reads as TGTGCCAGTAGTATGCGTCAGGGGAGCGAACCCCAGCATTTT. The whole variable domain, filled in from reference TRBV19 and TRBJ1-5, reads DGGITQSPKYLFRKEGQNVTLSCEQNLNHDAMYWYRQDPGQGLRLIYYSQIVNDFQKGDIAEGYSVSREKKESFPLTVTSAQKNPTAFYLCASSMRQGSEPQHFGDGTRLSIL.

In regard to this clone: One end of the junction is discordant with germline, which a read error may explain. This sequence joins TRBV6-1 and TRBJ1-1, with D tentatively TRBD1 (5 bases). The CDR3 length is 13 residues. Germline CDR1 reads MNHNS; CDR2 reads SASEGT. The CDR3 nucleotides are TGTGCCAGCAGTGAAGTTGGCAGGGTGAAAGCTTTCTTC. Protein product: CASSEVGRVKAFF.

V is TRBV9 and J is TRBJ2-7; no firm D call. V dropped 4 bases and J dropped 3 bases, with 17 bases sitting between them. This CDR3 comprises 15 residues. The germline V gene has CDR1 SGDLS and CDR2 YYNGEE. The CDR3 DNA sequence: TGTGCCAGCAGCCCAGCCACGGGTTGGGTCTACGAGCAGTACTTC. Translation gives CASSPATGWVYEQYF.

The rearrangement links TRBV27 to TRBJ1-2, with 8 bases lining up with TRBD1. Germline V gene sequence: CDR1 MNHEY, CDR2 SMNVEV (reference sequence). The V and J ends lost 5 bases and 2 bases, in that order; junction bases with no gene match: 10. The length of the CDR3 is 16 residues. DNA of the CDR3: TGTGCCAGCAGTATCACCCCCGGACAGGGCAACTATGGCTACACCTTC. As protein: CASSITPGQGNYGYTF.

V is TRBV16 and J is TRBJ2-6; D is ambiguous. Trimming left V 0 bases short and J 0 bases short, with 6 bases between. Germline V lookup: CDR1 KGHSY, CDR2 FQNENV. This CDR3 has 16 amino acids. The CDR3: CASSQSRSSGANVLTF. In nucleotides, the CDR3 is TGTGCCAGCAGCCAATCACGGAGCTCTGGGGCCAACGTCCTGACTTTC.

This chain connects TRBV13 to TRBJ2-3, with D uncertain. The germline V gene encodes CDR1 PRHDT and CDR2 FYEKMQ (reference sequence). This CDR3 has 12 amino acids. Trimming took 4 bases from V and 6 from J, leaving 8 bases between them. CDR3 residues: CASSWRSDTQYF. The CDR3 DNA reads TGTGCCAGCAGCTGGCGGTCGGATACGCAGTATTTT.

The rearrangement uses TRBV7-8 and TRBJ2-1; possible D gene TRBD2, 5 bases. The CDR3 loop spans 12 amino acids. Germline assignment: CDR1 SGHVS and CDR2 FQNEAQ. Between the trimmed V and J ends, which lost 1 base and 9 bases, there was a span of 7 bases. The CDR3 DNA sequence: TGTGCCAGCAGCTTAGAGGAGGTTGAGCAGTTCTTC. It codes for CASSLEEVEQFF.

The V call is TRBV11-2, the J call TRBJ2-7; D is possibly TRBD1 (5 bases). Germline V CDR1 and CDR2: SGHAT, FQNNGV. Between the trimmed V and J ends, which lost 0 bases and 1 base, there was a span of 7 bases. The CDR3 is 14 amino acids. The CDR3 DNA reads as TGTGCCAGCAGCTTAGAGCGGACATCCTACGAGCAGTACTTC. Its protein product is CASSLERTSYEQYF.

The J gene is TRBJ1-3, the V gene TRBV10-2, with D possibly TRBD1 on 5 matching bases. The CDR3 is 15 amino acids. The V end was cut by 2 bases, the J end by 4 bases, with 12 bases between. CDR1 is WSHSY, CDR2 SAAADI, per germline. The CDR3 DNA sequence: TGCGCCAGCAGTGAGGGGTTGCGGGGGGGAAACACCATATATTTT. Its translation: CASSEGLRGGNTIYF.

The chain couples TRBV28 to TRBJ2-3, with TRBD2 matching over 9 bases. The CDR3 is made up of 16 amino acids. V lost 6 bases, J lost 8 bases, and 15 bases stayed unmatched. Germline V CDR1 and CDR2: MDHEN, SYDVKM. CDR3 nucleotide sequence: TGTGCCAGCAGGGGACGAGCGGGAGGTTATTTAGGTACGCAGTATTTT. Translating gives CASRGRAGGYLGTQYF.

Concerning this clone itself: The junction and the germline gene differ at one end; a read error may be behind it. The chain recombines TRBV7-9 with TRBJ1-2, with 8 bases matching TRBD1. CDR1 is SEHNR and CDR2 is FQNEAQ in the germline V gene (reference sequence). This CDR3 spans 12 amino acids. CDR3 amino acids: CSSSVGQAGYTF. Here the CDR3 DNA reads TGTTCCAGCAGCGTGGGACAGGCGGGCTACACCTTC.

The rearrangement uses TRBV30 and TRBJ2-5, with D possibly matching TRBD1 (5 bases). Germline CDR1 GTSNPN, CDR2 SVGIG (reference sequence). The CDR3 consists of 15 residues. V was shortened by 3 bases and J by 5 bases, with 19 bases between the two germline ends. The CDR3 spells CAWSSMDIGSETQYF. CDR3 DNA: TGTGCCTGGAGCTCCATGGACATCGGATCGGAGACCCAGTACTTC.

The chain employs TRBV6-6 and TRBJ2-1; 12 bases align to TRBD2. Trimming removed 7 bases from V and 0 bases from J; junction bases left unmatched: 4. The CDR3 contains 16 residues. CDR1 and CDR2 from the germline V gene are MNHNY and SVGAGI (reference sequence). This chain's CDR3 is CASTGTSGSSYNEQFF. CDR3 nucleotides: TGTGCCAGCACCGGGACTAGCGGGTCCTCCTACAATGAGCAGTTCTTC.

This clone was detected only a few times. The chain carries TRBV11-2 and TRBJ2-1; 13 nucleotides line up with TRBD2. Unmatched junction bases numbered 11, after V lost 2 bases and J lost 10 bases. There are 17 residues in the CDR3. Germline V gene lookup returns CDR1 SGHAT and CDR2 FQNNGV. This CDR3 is CASSLITGTSGTGEQFF. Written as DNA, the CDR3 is TGTGCCAGCAGCTTAATAACCGGGACTAGCGGGACCGGCGAGCAGTTCTTC.

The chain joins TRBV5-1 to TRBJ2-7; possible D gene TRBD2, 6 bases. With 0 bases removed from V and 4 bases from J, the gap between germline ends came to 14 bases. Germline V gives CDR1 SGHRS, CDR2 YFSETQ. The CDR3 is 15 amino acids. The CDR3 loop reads CASSLGGLSPYEQYF. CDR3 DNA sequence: TGCGCCAGCAGCTTGGGGGGACTTAGCCCATACGAGCAGTACTTC.

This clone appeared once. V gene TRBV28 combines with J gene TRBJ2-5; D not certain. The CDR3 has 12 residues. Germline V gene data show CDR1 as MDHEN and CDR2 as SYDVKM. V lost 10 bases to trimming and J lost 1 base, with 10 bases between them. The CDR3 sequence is CATQKIQETQYF. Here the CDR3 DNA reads TGTGCCACCCAGAAAATCCAAGAGACCCAGTACTTC.

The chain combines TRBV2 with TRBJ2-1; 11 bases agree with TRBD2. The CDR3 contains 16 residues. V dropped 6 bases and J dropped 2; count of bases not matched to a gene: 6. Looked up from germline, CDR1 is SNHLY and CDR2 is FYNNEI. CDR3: CASSPLSGRAYNEQFF. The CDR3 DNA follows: TGTGCCAGCAGCCCCCTTAGCGGGAGGGCCTACAATGAGCAGTTCTTC.

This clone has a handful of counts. CDR3 coding DNA: TGTGCCAGTAGTATCCCAGGGACAGGGATACAGTATTTT. This encodes CASSIPGTGIQYF. The rearrangement uses TRBV19 and TRBJ2-3; TRBD1 agrees at 9 bases. V lost 3 bases, J lost 12 bases, and 7 bases stayed unmatched. The V gene's germline CDR1 is LNHDA and CDR2 SQIVND (reference sequence). This CDR3 has 13 residues.